This is a list of T cell receptor beta chains from one sample in a study of shared clonotypes between healthy human individuals. Method: immunoSEQ multiplex PCR; TCRdb's copy keeps in-frame clones and lacks some. This sample has 2.3 million or so clones; 90% to 95% occur once, and the top ten carry about 0.39%. Sequencing used naive CD4+ T cells from PBMCs. The receptors were sampled from a man younger than 35 in good health. Some clones in this sample may be carry-over from other donors' samples. Both conserved end residues are trimmed from each CDR3. Each record gives: V gene, CDR3 length, CDR3 protein.

TRBV28	11	ASSLGQGFGAF
TRBV7-2	13	ASSLVVGLGETQY
TRBV5-4	13	ASSLREQGSPEAF
TRBV7-2	16	ASSLRAVQGATNEKLF
TRBV29-1	12	SVARLALNNEQF
TRBV27	15	ASSHSLAGASTGELF
TRBV2	14	ASTAEQGGNTGELF
TRBV6-1	11	ASRNGPHGGYT
TRBV7-3	13	ASSLGQGVPYEQY
TRBV28	14	ASSTSDPGEGQPQH
TRBV4-2	14	ASSSHPGRENYGYT
TRBV6-5	10	ASRGNNQPQH
TRBV5-1	12	ASSLDAVYTEAF
TRBV6-1	12	ASRERGKTGELF
TRBV30	11	AWTPGRVYEQY
TRBV7-2	11	ASTRDYGDGYT
TRBV2	11	ARRDGTNYGYT
TRBV11-2	10	ASSFETGELF
TRBV7-2	11	ASSLARRGEQF
TRBV2	11	ASSGGINTEAF
TRBV13	10	ASSSRYNEQF
TRBV9	12	ASSGPIRGDTQY